Below are 3 T cell receptor beta chains sequenced from a single sample in a study of blood T cell repertoires in COVID-19. Clones were read by immunoSEQ multiplex PCR, and TCRdb kept only the in-frame ones, dropping some. Here the sample spans about 69,000 clones, roughly 79% being singletons. Sequencing was done on a sample of peripheral blood. These receptors all come from a man in his 60s with acute or convalescent COVID-19.

The V gene is TRBV10-2, the J gene TRBJ1-2, with D perhaps matching TRBD1 (6 bases). Trimming cost V 3 bases and J 13 bases, with 18 bases left between them. CDR1 is WSHSY and CDR2 is SAAADI in the germline V gene. The CDR3 has 13 residues. The CDR3 is CASSDPGQRMGTF. The CDR3 DNA follows: TGCGCCAGCAGTGACCCCGGACAGCGTATGGGCACCTTC.

Only a few counts were recorded for this clone. The rearrangement uses TRBV30 and TRBJ2-7; 11 nucleotides line up with TRBD1. The V gene's germline CDR1 is GTSNPN and CDR2 SVGIG (reference sequence). V lost 1 base to trimming and J lost 11 bases; unmatched junction nucleotides: 7. This CDR3 has 13 amino acids. The chain's CDR3 is CAWSGWGQGDKYF. DNA of the CDR3: TGTGCCTGGAGTGGGTGGGGACAGGGGGACAAGTACTTC.

The chain carries TRBV19 and TRBJ1-1; D is possibly TRBD1 (6 bases). Germline V gene lookup returns CDR1 LNHDA and CDR2 SQIVND (reference sequence). V was clipped by 10 bases and J by 12 bases, with 21 bases between them. This CDR3 is built from 12 residues. In nucleotides, the CDR3 is TGTGCCACAAAACAGGGTCTAGTGGCGTCTTTCTTT. Translation gives CATKQGLVASFF.